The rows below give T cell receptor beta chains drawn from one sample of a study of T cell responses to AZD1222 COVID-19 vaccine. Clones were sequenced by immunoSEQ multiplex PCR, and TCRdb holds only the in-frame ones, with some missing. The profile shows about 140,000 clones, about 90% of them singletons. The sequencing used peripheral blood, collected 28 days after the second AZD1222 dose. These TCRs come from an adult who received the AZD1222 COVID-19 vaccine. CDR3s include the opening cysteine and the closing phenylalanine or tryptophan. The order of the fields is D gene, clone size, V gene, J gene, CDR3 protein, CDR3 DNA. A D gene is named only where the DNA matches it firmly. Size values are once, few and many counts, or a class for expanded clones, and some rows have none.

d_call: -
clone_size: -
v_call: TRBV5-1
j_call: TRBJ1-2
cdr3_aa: CASSKGVEDGNGYTF
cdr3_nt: TGCGCCAGCAGCAAAGGAGTGGAAGATGGGAATGGCTACACCTTC

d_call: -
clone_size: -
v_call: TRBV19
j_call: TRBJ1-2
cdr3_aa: CASSIPGARDYGYTF
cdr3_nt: TGTGCCAGTAGTATACCCGGCGCCCGAGACTATGGCTACACCTTC

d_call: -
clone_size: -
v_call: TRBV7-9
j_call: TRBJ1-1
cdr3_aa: CASSSRGRGGATEAFF
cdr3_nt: TGTGCCAGCAGCTCCCGGGGCCGTGGTGGGGCCACTGAAGCTTTCTTT

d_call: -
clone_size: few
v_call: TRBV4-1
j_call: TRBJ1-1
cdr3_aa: CASSQGGAEAFF
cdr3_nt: TGCGCCAGCAGCCAGGGGGGCGCTGAAGCTTTCTTT

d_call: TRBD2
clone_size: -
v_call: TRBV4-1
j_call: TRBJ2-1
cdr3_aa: CASSQSGGNSGSSYNEQFF
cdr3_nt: TGCGCCAGCAGCCAAAGCGGGGGTAATAGCGGAAGCTCCTACAATGAGCAGTTCTTC

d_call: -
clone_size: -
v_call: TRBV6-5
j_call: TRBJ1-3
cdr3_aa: CATSEGYTGNTIYF
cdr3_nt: TGTGCCACCTCGGAGGGCTACACTGGAAACACCATATATTTT

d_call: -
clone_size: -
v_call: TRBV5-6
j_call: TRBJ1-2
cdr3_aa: CASSLLGRHGYTF
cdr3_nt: TGTGCCAGCAGCTTGCTGGGGAGGCATGGCTACACCTTC

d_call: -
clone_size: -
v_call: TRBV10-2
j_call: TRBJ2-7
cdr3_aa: CASSEKYEQYF
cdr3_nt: TGCGCCAGCAGTGAGAAATACGAGCAGTACTTC

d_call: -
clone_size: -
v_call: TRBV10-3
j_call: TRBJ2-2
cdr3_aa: CAISNQQQANTGELFF
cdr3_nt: TGTGCCATCAGCAACCAGCAACAGGCGAACACCGGGGAGCTGTTTTTT

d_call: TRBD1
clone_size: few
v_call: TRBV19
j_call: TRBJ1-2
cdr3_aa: CASSIDRGQRRGYTF
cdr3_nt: TGTGCCAGTAGTATCGACAGGGGGCAACGGCGTGGCTACACCTTC